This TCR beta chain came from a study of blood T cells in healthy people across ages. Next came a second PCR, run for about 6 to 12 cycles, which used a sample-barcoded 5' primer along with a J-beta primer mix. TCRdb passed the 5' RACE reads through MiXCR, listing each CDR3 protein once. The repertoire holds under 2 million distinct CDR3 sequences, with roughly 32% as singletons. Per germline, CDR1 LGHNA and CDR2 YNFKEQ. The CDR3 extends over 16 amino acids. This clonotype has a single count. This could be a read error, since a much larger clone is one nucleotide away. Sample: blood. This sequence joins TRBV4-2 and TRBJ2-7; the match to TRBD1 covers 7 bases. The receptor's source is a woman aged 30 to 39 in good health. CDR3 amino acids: CAGSQEAGDSSYEQYF. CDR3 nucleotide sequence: TGTGCCGGCAGCCAAGAGGCCGGGGACAGCTCCTACGAGCAGTACTTC.